A selection of T cell receptor beta chains follows, all from one sample in a study of blood T cell repertoires in COVID-19. Clones were read by immunoSEQ multiplex PCR, and TCRdb kept only the in-frame ones, dropping some. The repertoire holds 540,000 or so clones, with roughly 89% as singletons. Sequenced: peripheral blood. The receptors were sampled from a woman between 50 and 59 years old with COVID-19, enrolled during active disease. Both conserved end residues are part of each CDR3. The D gene is left open where the match is weak. Expanded clones get a size class; other rows say once, few or many, or leave the size out.

D gene	J gene	clone size	V gene	CDR3 protein	CDR3 DNA
NA	TRBJ1-6	NA	TRBV5-1	CASSSRDTNSPLHF	TGCGCCAGCAGCTCCCGGGACACTAATTCACCCCTCCACTTT
TRBD2	TRBJ2-3	NA	TRBV10-1	CASSEFPAGGSDTQYF	TGCGCCAGCAGTGAGTTCCCAGCGGGGGGATCGGATACGCAGTATTTT
NA	TRBJ2-7	few	TRBV10-2	CASSQTGSSYEQYF	TGCGCCAGCAGTCAAACCGGGAGCTCCTACGAGCAGTACTTC
TRBD2	TRBJ2-7	NA	TRBV5-1	CASSPLAGSSYEQYF	TGCGCCAGCAGCCCCCTAGCGGGCAGCTCCTACGAGCAGTACTTC
TRBD2	TRBJ2-1	NA	TRBV14	CASSLIAGRGEQFF	TGTGCCAGCAGCCTCATAGCGGGGAGGGGTGAGCAGTTCTTC
TRBD1	TRBJ2-3	NA	TRBV28	CAINRGSGTDTQYF	TGTGCCATTAACAGGGGTTCGGGCACAGATACGCAGTATTTT
NA	TRBJ2-3	NA	TRBV5-1	CASSGGGHQYTTDTQYF	TGCGCCAGCAGCGGCGGGGGCCACCAATACACGACAGATACGCAGTATTTT
NA	TRBJ1-1	NA	TRBV27	CASSLSIGNTEAFF	TGTGCCAGCAGTTTATCGATCGGGAACACTGAAGCTTTCTTT
NA	TRBJ1-1	NA	TRBV9	CASSVSNTEAFF	TGTGCCAGCAGCGTCTCCAACACTGAAGCTTTCTTT
NA	TRBJ2-7	NA	TRBV28	CASRPDRFPRSQYF	TGTGCCAGCAGGCCAGACAGGTTTCCAAGGTCGCAGTACTTC